This T cell receptor (beta chain) was obtained from a study of blood T cell repertoires in COVID-19. Study background: The cDNA or gDNA used as material had been derived from T cells, B-cell-depleted T cells, or PBMCs.

Recruits, aged roughly 18 to 95 years, lived in 24 US areas. Generated by immunoSEQ multiplex PCR, the TCRdb table keeps only in-frame clones and is missing some. In the table there are nearly 200,000 clones, about 80% of which are singletons. Germline V lookup: CDR1 MDHEN, CDR2 SYDVKM. This CDR3 region has 16 residues. The V gene end was trimmed by 6 bases and the J gene end by 5 bases; junction bases not matched to a gene: 16. The sequence was obtained from a man in his forties who had recovered from COVID-19. The chain couples TRBV28 to TRBJ2-7, with 7 positions matching TRBD1. Specimen: PBMCs or T cells enriched from blood (not recorded which). The CDR3 loop reads CASSANPGGVTDEQYF. The CDR3, as DNA: TGTGCCAGCAGCGCAAATCCAGGGGGTGTCACCGACGAGCAGTACTTC.